This T cell receptor (beta chain) was sequenced during a study of CD8+CD57+ T cells in acquired aplastic anemia. Study overall: Quantities of DNA derived from sorted CD4+ and CD8+ cells averaged roughly 3 ug.

The trim removed 5 bases at V and 3 bases at J, leaving 4 bases unmatched. Germline V lookup: CDR1 PRHDT, CDR2 FYEKMQ (reference sequence). The CDR3 contains 16 residues. Both TCR beta VDJ combination and CDR3 sequence profiling were carried out. Genomic DNA was the template for this profiling. From the reads, TCRdb called clonotypes with MiXCR, one entry per CDR3 protein. The sample holds 150,000 to 200,000 distinct CDR3 sequences, about 45% seen once. This clonotype was detected only a few times. It was patients with CD8+CD57+ cell expansion by flow cytometry who were chosen for sequencing. The chain joins TRBV13 to TRBJ2-1, with TRBD2 matching over 13 bases. The receptor comes from a human donor with aplastic anemia. The sample comprised sorted CD4+, CD8+, or CD8+CD57+ T cells (not recorded which) from PBMCs. The CDR3 is CASSQTSGRIYNEQFF. CDR3 sequence (DNA): TGTGCCAGCAGCCAGACTAGCGGGAGGATCTACAATGAGCAGTTCTTC.